These T cell receptor beta chains were read from a single sample in a study of control samples from healthy donors and cancer patients. This table comes from immunoSEQ multiplex PCR, and its TCRdb copy is limited to in-frame clones, with some not included. This repertoire shows more than 110,000 clones, 92% found once; its top ten account for around 11%. The sequencing sample was made of blood. The receptor set was obtained from a man under 40 in good health. Each CDR3 is given without its conserved first and last residue. A D gene is named only where the DNA matches it firmly. Where a row states a size, it is once, few, many or the class of an expanded clone; other rows omit it.

D	size	V	J	CDR3
TRBD2	NA	TRBV6-1	TRBJ2-1	ASSEVAGETYEQF
NA	NA	TRBV4-1	TRBJ1-3	ASSQGGPRTSSGNTIY
TRBD2	NA	TRBV6-2/TRBV6-3	TRBJ2-7	ASSYGRGSGEYEQY
NA	NA	TRBV6-5	TRBJ2-3	ASSLRRADTQY
TRBD2	NA	TRBV6-6	TRBJ2-7	ASEGGTIYEQY
TRBD1	NA	TRBV7-2	TRBJ2-7	ASSSTGASAYEQY
NA	few	TRBV3-1/TRBV3-2	TRBJ2-7	ASSQWSTTYEQY
TRBD1	NA	TRBV7-9	TRBJ1-4	ASSPGGETNEKLF
NA	NA	TRBV27	TRBJ2-7	ARKRSRSSYEQY
NA	NA	TRBV4-3	TRBJ2-2	ASSQEPQGGTGELF
NA	NA	TRBV19	TRBJ2-7	ASRYDNNHQHHRDEYEQY
NA	NA	TRBV18	TRBJ2-4	ASSPSLGGANIQY
NA	once	TRBV7-8	TRBJ2-7	ASSPPGVPHEQY
NA	NA	TRBV6-5	TRBJ2-7	ASSTDTGLYEQY
NA	NA	TRBV5-1	TRBJ1-1	ASSKSGGRWVNTEAF
TRBD1	NA	TRBV28	TRBJ1-3	ASSRFTGGGNTIY
NA	NA	TRBV4-1	TRBJ2-5	ASSQEGTKLKETQY
NA	NA	TRBV19	TRBJ2-3	ASSMRIGGRGADTQY
NA	NA	TRBV30	TRBJ1-2	AWSVGRAYGYT
TRBD1	NA	TRBV29-1	TRBJ1-3	SVGQGVSGNTIY
TRBD1	NA	TRBV3-1/TRBV3-2	TRBJ1-1	ASSLRTGSEAF
TRBD2	NA	TRBV5-1	TRBJ2-5	ASREGPSGVQETQY
NA	NA	TRBV29-1	TRBJ2-5	SVLSPGMETQY
NA	NA	TRBV27	TRBJ2-5	ASSWYGRGQETQY
TRBD2	once	TRBV6-1	TRBJ2-7	ASSEPPAGAGEQY
TRBD2	NA	TRBV2	TRBJ2-7	ASMLGGSLREQY
NA	NA	TRBV7-9	TRBJ1-6	APGSPLH
TRBD1	few	TRBV28	TRBJ1-2	ASRPGGRIYGYT
NA	NA	TRBV5-6	TRBJ1-1	ASSFGGNTEAF
NA	NA	TRBV7-3	TRBJ1-2	ASSLIRDRNGYT
NA	NA	TRBV2	TRBJ1-5	ASTRTAFQPQH
NA	once	TRBV25-1	TRBJ1-6	ASSSGLYNSPLH
NA	NA	TRBV30	TRBJ1-5	AWTPGGVRSNQPQH
TRBD1	NA	TRBV6-5	TRBJ1-2	ASRAGGAYGYT
NA	NA	TRBV2	TRBJ2-2	ASSLTGELF
NA	NA	TRBV11-2	TRBJ2-1	ASSPRRQGLYNEQF
TRBD1	NA	TRBV5-6	TRBJ2-7	ASSSIGGRALSEQY
TRBD1	NA	TRBV9	TRBJ2-3	ASSGTGNTDTQY
TRBD1	NA	TRBV2	TRBJ2-7	ASSEDRGEQY
TRBD2	NA	TRBV7-3	TRBJ2-7	ASSETSVSRYEQY
TRBD1	NA	TRBV24-1	TRBJ2-1	ATSDPTGTGANEQF
NA	NA	TRBV15	TRBJ1-4	ATSRDLRRVF
NA	NA	TRBV30	TRBJ2-1	AWSVTPRKFEQF
TRBD2	NA	TRBV7-2	TRBJ2-1	ASSPASGLHYNEQF
NA	NA	TRBV11-2	TRBJ2-7	ASSSPPGGRRYEQY
TRBD1	NA	TRBV5-1	TRBJ1-6	ASSSPGTDNSPLH
NA	NA	TRBV19	TRBJ2-5	ATKSVWTQY
TRBD2	once	TRBV27	TRBJ2-7	ASSPPGLAIYEQY
TRBD1	NA	TRBV5-6	TRBJ1-1	ASSLAGGLKNTEAF
NA	NA	TRBV7-2	TRBJ1-3	ASSSGPGDRNTIY
NA	NA	TRBV6-1	TRBJ1-6	ASSEAAEISPLH
NA	once	TRBV4-1	TRBJ2-7	ASSLARSYEQY
NA	NA	TRBV15	TRBJ2-5	ATSPTSETQY
NA	NA	TRBV29-1	TRBJ2-7	SVTQGGMDEQY
NA	NA	TRBV13	TRBJ2-2	ASSLVVGQGLAGELF